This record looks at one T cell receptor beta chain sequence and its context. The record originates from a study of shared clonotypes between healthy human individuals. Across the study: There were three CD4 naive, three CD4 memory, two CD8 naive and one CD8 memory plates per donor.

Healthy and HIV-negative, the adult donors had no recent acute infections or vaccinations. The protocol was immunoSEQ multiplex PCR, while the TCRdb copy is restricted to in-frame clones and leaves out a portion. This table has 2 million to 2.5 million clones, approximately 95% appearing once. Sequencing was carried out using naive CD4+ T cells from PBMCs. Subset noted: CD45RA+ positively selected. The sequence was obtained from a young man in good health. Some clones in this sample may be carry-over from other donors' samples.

CDR3 DNA sequence: TGCGCCAGCAGCTTAACCTCCGGGACTAGCGGCGATACGCAGTATTTT. Translated, it gives CASSLTSGTSGDTQYF. The chain uses TRBV5-1 and TRBJ2-3, with TRBD2 matching 11 bases. CDR1 is SGHRS and CDR2 is YFSETQ in the germline V gene. J gave up 6 bases and V 2 bases, and 8 bases lay outside the gene matches. This CDR3 comprises 16 residues. Full variable domain (rest looked up from reference TRBV5-1 and TRBJ2-3): KAGVTQTPRYLIKTRGQQVTLSCSPISGHRSVSWYQQTPGQGLQFLFEYFSETQRNKGNFPGRFSGRQFSNSRSEMNVSTLELGDSALYLCASSLTSGTSGDTQYFGPGTRLTVL.